These 19 T cell receptor beta chains originate from one sample sequenced in a study of T-cell reconstitution after alpha-beta-depleted transplantation in children. Library preparation (for TCRbeta) was performed with unique molecular identifiers. MiXCR, run by TCRdb on the PCR reads, gives a single entry per CDR3 protein. Of 600,000 to 800,000 distinct CDR3 sequences in the sample, around 13% were seen once. Source: PBMCs, taken before TCRalphabeta/CD19-depleted stem cell transplant. The receptors stem from a girl between 2 and 10 years old with congenital amegakaryocytic thrombocytopenia, due to receive a stem cell transplant.

The chain joins TRBV4-2 to TRBJ2-2; D tentatively reads TRBD1 or TRBD2 (6 bases each). CDR1 is LGHNA and CDR2 is YNFKEQ in the germline V gene. V was pared by 0 bases and J by 5 bases, with 16 bases between. This CDR3 has 17 amino acids. DNA for the CDR3: TGTGCCAGCAGCCAAGATCAGATCGGGGGCCGGACCGGGGAGCTGTTTTTT. Its translation is CASSQDQIGGRTGELFF.

In its sample, this clonotype was seen many times. The chain's CDR3 is CASSLWNTDTQYF. The CDR3 nucleotides read TGTGCCAGCAGTTTATGGAACACAGATACGCAGTATTTT. The genes are TRBV12-3 or TRBV12-4 and TRBJ2-3; D remains ambiguous. The germline V and J ends were trimmed by 2 bases and 2 bases, with 5 bases remaining between them. The CDR3 extends over 13 amino acids.

This clonotype has ten or more counts. In nucleotides, the CDR3 is TGTGCCAGCAGTGCGGAACCGCAACCTTTCTATGGCTACACCTTC. Protein: CASSAEPQPFYGYTF. The chain employs TRBV6-1 and TRBJ1-2; D is undetermined. The CDR3 covers 15 residues. Germline V gene sequence: CDR1 MNHNS, CDR2 SASEGT. Between the trimmed V and J ends, which lost 4 bases and 4 bases, there was a span of 16 bases.

This clonotype was seen at least ten times. This chain joins TRBV20-1 and TRBJ2-5, with TRBD1 identical over 7 bases. Germline V gene data show CDR1 as DFQATT and CDR2 as SNEGSKA (reference sequence). J lost 1 base, V lost 5 bases, and 4 bases had no gene match. This CDR3 has 13 amino acids. CDR3 coding DNA: TGCAGTGCTGACGGGGACAGCCAAGAGACCCAGTACTTC. As protein: CSADGDSQETQYF.

This clonotype was picked up a small number of times. The chain is built from TRBV7-8 and TRBJ2-1; possibly TRBD2 for D (6 bases). The CDR3 covers 13 residues. Germline CDR1 and CDR2: SGHVS and FQNEAQ. The V gene lost 2 bases and the J gene lost 6 bases, with 8 bases spanning the gap. CDR3 sequence reads: CASSLTSINEQFF. The CDR3 DNA reads TGTGCCAGCAGCTTAACTAGCATCAATGAGCAGTTCTTC. Supplemented by reference TRBV7-8 and TRBJ2-1, the full variable domain reads GAGVSQSPRYKVAKRGQDVALRCDPISGHVSLFWYQQALGQGPEFLTYFQNEAQLDKSGLPSDRFFAERPEGSVSTLKIQRTQQEDSAVYLCASSLTSINEQFFGPGTRLTVL.

This clonotype was seen only a few times. This rearrangement joins TRBV7-2 to TRBJ2-7; no clear D gene. The CDR3 has 15 amino acids. Germline V gene data show CDR1 as SGHTA and CDR2 as FQGNSA. Between the trimmed V and J ends, which lost 1 base and 7 bases, there was a span of 17 bases. CDR3 loop: CASSLEAVGPREQYF. CDR3 bases: TGTGCCAGCAGCTTAGAGGCGGTTGGGCCTAGAGAGCAGTACTTC.

This clonotype has a handful of counts. The rearrangement joins TRBV10-3 to TRBJ1-4, with TRBD1 matching 8 bases. The CDR3 runs 15 residues. Trimming cost V 11 bases and J 5 bases; bases outside gene matches: 13. Germline V gene lookup returns CDR1 ENHRY and CDR2 SYGVKD. The CDR3 region has the DNA TGTGCCGTCACCCCCGGGGACAGGCCGAATGAAAAACTGTTTTTT. Translated: CAVTPGDRPNEKLFF.

This chain connects TRBV27 to TRBJ1-1; D is ambiguous. The germline gives CDR1 MNHEY, CDR2 SMNVEV (reference sequence). V was pared by 5 bases and J by 3 bases, with 10 bases between. The CDR3 has 13 residues. As DNA, the CDR3 is TGTGCCAGCAGTAGGAACTTAGACACTGAAGCTTTCTTT. Protein: CASSRNLDTEAFF.

The sample holds a few counts of this clonotype. The V and J genes are TRBV12-3 or TRBV12-4 and TRBJ1-1, with 8 bases fitting TRBD1. The CDR3 sequence is 15 residues long. With V trimmed by 5 bases and J by 4 bases, 9 bases remained unmatched. The CDR3 sequence: CASSDSSGGPTEAFF. As DNA, the CDR3 is TGTGCCAGCAGTGACAGTTCAGGGGGCCCCACTGAAGCTTTCTTT.

J is TRBJ2-3 and V is TRBV27, with D perhaps TRBD2 (6 bases). Germline loops: CDR1 MNHEY, CDR2 SMNVEV (reference sequence). With 0 bases removed from V and 5 bases from J, the gap between germline ends came to 12 bases. This CDR3 has 15 amino acids. Written as DNA, the CDR3 is TGTGCCAGCAGTTTATCTAGCGGAGCACAAGATACGCAGTATTTT. Protein: CASSLSSGAQDTQYF.

This clonotype was counted at least ten times. The chain links TRBV5-6 to TRBJ2-1; D not resolved. The CDR3 length is 15 residues. The V gene lost 4 bases and the J gene lost 6 bases, with 17 bases spanning the gap. Per germline, CDR1 SGHDT and CDR2 YYEEEE. CDR3 nucleotide sequence: TGTGCCAGCAGCCGGTGGGCTTGGGTTAGCAATGAGCAGTTCTTC. Translated, it gives CASSRWAWVSNEQFF.

This clonotype was observed many times. The chain couples TRBV20-1 to TRBJ2-5, with unresolved D. Trimming took 3 bases from V and 3 from J, leaving 8 bases between them. Germline assignment: CDR1 DFQATT and CDR2 SNEGSKA (reference sequence). The CDR3 runs 12 residues. CDR3 coding DNA: TGCAGTGCTAGCGTTCGCGAAGAGACCCAGTACTTC. Protein: CSASVREETQYF.

DNA of the CDR3: TGTGCCAGCAGTACAACAGGGTCTAGCAATCAGCCCCAGCATTTT. Protein: CASSTTGSSNQPQHF. The chain employs TRBV28 and TRBJ1-5; TRBD1 might be the D (6 bases). From germline, CDR1 is MDHEN and CDR2 SYDVKM. Between the trimmed V and J ends, which lost 5 bases and 0 bases, there was a span of 11 bases. The CDR3 extends over 15 amino acids.

The rearrangement uses TRBV9 and TRBJ2-7; 10 nucleotides align to TRBD1. The CDR3 contains 19 residues. From germline, CDR1 is SGDLS and CDR2 YYNGEE. J was trimmed by 7 bases and V by 4 bases; bases with no gene match: 23. The chain's CDR3 is CASSPRTGGQKKKGSEQYF. In DNA, the CDR3 is TGTGCCAGCAGCCCCCGGACAGGGGGTCAAAAGAAGAAGGGTTCTGAGCAGTACTTC.

This chain connects TRBV9 to TRBJ2-3; no firm D call. CDR3 size: 14 residues. CDR1 and CDR2 (germline): SGDLS, YYNGEE. Trimming shortened V by 0 bases and J by 5 bases, and 10 bases separated the two germline ends. CDR3 amino acids: CASSVERNLDTQYF. Written as DNA, the CDR3 is TGTGCCAGCAGCGTAGAAAGGAACCTAGATACGCAGTATTTT.

Turning to this clonotype: A single base separates this from a much larger clone, so it may be a read error. V gene TRBV6-1 combines with J gene TRBJ2-3; tentative D call: TRBD1 (6 bases). The CDR3 has 15 residues. In germline, CDR1 is MNHNS, CDR2 SASEGT. CDR3 coding DNA: TGTGCCAGCAGCCCCACTAGACAGGCGCAAGATACGCCGTATTTT. It encodes CASSPTRQAQDTPYF.

CDR3 amino acids: CASSSLAHEQFF. The CDR3 DNA reads TGTGCCAGCAGCTCCCTAGCCCATGAGCAGTTCTTC. The rearrangement links TRBV7-6 to TRBJ2-1; maybe TRBD2 (5 bases). Germline loops: CDR1 SGHVS, CDR2 FNYEAQ. This CDR3 region has 12 residues. The V and J ends lost 4 bases and 8 bases respectively, with 9 bases between them. The full variable domain, in which reference TRBV7-6 and TRBJ2-1 provide the parts outside the CDR3, is GAGVSQSPRYKVTKRGQDVALRCDPISGHVSLYWYRQALGQGPEFLTYFNYEAQQDKSGLPNDRFSAERPEGSISTLTIQRTEQRDSAMYRCASSSLAHEQFFGPGTRLTVL.

This clonotype showed up just a few times. The chain couples TRBV6-5 to TRBJ1-1, with no clear D. The CDR3 is 13 amino acids. Germline CDR1 is MNHEY and CDR2 is SVGAGI. Trimming removed 8 bases from V and 0 bases from J, with 10 bases in between. As DNA, the CDR3 is TGTGCCAGCCTCAGATCCATGAACACTGAAGCTTTCTTT. It yields the protein CASLRSMNTEAFF.

This clonotype showed up just a few times. This rearrangement joins TRBV12-5 to TRBJ2-1; TRBD2 aligns across 11 bases. Germline lookup yields CDR1 LGHNT and CDR2 FRNRAP. CDR3 length: 15 amino acids. V was clipped by 5 bases and J by 5 bases; unmatched bases: 5. CDR3 coding DNA: TGTGCTAGTGGTCCACTAGCGGGAGTGAACAATGAGCAGTTCTTC. This codes for CASGPLAGVNNEQFF.